These 26 T cell receptor beta chains came from one sample sequenced in a study of CD8+CD57+ T cells in acquired aplastic anemia. TCR beta VDJ and CDR3 profiling used genomic DNA as template. TCRdb analysed the reads with MiXCR anew, one entry per CDR3 protein. The table has under 350,000 distinct CDR3 sequences, approximately 57% seen once. In patients chosen for sequencing, flow cytometry had shown CD8+CD57+ cell expansion. Sequences were obtained from sorted CD4+, CD8+, or CD8+CD57+ T cells (not recorded which) from PBMCs. These receptors were obtained from a human donor with aplastic anemia.

The rearrangement links TRBV5-1 to TRBJ2-3; 9 bases match TRBD2. Germline lookup yields CDR1 SGHRS and CDR2 YFSETQ. The V and J ends lost 6 bases and 5 bases, in that order; junction bases with no gene match: 10. This CDR3 comprises 15 residues. The CDR3 DNA reads TGCGCCAGCATCCTGTTAGCGGGAGCAGTAGATACGCAGTATTTT. It specifies CASILLAGAVDTQYF.

The table lists this clonotype with many counts. The rearrangement joins TRBV6-1 to TRBJ2-7; 7 positions match TRBD2. The CDR3 contains 14 residues. The V gene's germline CDR1 is MNHNS and CDR2 SASEGT. With V trimmed by 8 bases and J by 1 base, 8 bases remained unmatched. The CDR3: CASASGAASYEQYF. The DNA for the CDR3 is TGTGCCAGCGCGAGCGGGGCGGCATCCTACGAGCAGTACTTC.

This clonotype appeared a few times. The rearrangement links TRBV27 to TRBJ2-1; perhaps TRBD2 as D (6 bases). There are 16 residues in the CDR3. Trimming removed 4 bases from V and 4 bases from J, with 17 bases in between. CDR1 and CDR2 (germline): MNHEY, SMNVEV (reference sequence). The CDR3 region is CASSWVPASAYNEQFF. The CDR3 DNA reads as TGTGCCAGCAGTTGGGTCCCGGCTAGCGCATACAATGAGCAGTTCTTC.

V is TRBV27 and J is TRBJ2-7; TRBD2 matches 7 bases. V was pared by 4 bases and J by 3 bases, with 6 bases of the junction left unmatched. CDR3 length: 14 amino acids. Germline assignment: CDR1 MNHEY and CDR2 SMNVEV (reference sequence). DNA of the CDR3: TGTGCCAGCAGTTCCCACGGGGGGAACTACGAGCAGTACTTC. The encoded protein is CASSSHGGNYEQYF.

Only one count was recorded for this clonotype. The V gene is TRBV20-1, the J gene TRBJ1-6; maybe TRBD1 (5 bases). The CDR3 consists of 14 residues. CDR1 and CDR2 from the germline V gene are DFQATT and SNEGSKA (reference sequence). The ends were cut back, 2 bases at V and 9 bases at J, with 14 bases in the middle. The CDR3 bases are TGCAGTGCTAGAAAGTTTTCAGGGATTTCACCCCTCCACTTT. This codes for CSARKFSGISPLHF.

V and J are TRBV20-1 and TRBJ2-1; D perhaps matches TRBD1 (7 bases). From germline, CDR1 is DFQATT and CDR2 SNEGSKA (reference sequence). The CDR3 is made up of 14 amino acids. Trimming removed 6 bases from V and 0 bases from J, with 12 bases in between. The CDR3 sequence is CSAAGQSSYNEQFF. The CDR3 DNA follows: TGCAGTGCGGCGGGACAGAGCTCCTACAATGAGCAGTTCTTC.

The chain links TRBV7-9 to TRBJ2-7; weak D call: TRBD2 (6 bases). Looked up from germline, CDR1 is SEHNR and CDR2 is FQNEAQ (reference sequence). The length of the CDR3 is 15 residues. The germline V and J ends were trimmed by 5 bases and 7 bases, with 21 bases remaining between them. DNA for the CDR3: TGTGCCAGCAGCCCTATAGGATTCGGGAGTGGGGAGCAGTACTTC. It yields the protein CASSPIGFGSGEQYF.

V and J are TRBV7-2 and TRBJ1-4; maybe TRBD1 (5 bases). CDR3 length: 17 amino acids. The V end lost 5 bases, the J end lost 0 bases, and 16 bases lay between the germline ends. The germline CDR1 and CDR2 sequences are SGHTA and FQGNSA. This chain's CDR3 is CASSPRGGDSTNEKLFF. The CDR3 DNA reads as TGTGCCAGCAGCCCCCGGGGCGGGGATTCAACTAATGAAAAACTGTTTTTT.

J is TRBJ2-1 and V is TRBV2; 9 bases agree with TRBD2. The trim removed 3 bases at V and 2 bases at J, leaving 5 bases unmatched. The CDR3 loop spans 16 amino acids. The germline gives CDR1 SNHLY, CDR2 FYNNEI. Written as DNA, the CDR3 is TGTGCCAGCAGTGAGACGAGACTAGCGGCCTACAATGAGCAGTTCTTC. Its protein is CASSETRLAAYNEQFF.

This chain links TRBV12-3 or TRBV12-4 with TRBJ2-3; D unclear. Trimming pared 8 bases from V and 1 base from J, leaving 4 bases between. The CDR3 extends over 11 amino acids. The CDR3: CASARTDTQYF. Here the CDR3 DNA reads TGTGCCAGCGCCCGCACAGATACGCAGTATTTT.

The sample holds many counts of this clonotype. This CDR3 is CASSSPGLEGAGELFF. Written as DNA, the CDR3 is TGCGCCAGCAGCTCACCGGGACTAGAAGGCGCCGGGGAGCTGTTTTTT. The chain joins TRBV5-1 to TRBJ2-2, with 8 nucleotides matching TRBD2. V shed 3 bases, J shed 6 bases, and the junction held 10 bases outside the gene matches. Germline CDR1 is SGHRS and CDR2 is YFSETQ. The CDR3 runs to 16 residues.

This clonotype has at least ten counts. The rearrangement links TRBV29-1 to TRBJ2-6; D remains ambiguous. CDR3 length: 13 residues. Germline V CDR1 and CDR2: SQVTM, ANQGSEA. V was cut by 5 bases and J by 0 bases, with 5 bases left in between. CDR3: CSVPSSGANVLTF. Here the CDR3 DNA reads TGCAGCGTTCCCAGCTCTGGGGCCAACGTCCTGACTTTC.

As to this clonotype: A single base separates this from a much larger clone, so it may be a read error. The V and J genes are TRBV3-1 and TRBJ1-2; D gene uncertain. V gave up 4 bases and J gave up 8 bases, with 14 bases separating them. The V gene's germline CDR1 is LGHDT and CDR2 YNNKEL (reference sequence). This CDR3 comprises 13 residues. CDR3 loop: CASSPVSTYGYTF. CDR3 coding DNA: TGTGCCAGCAGCCCAGTTTCAACCTACGGCTACACCTTC.

This clonotype was picked up one time. J is TRBJ2-7 and V is TRBV2; D is unresolved. V lost 2 bases, J lost 3 bases, and 17 bases lay in between. The CDR3 sequence is 16 residues long. The V gene's germline CDR1 is SNHLY and CDR2 FYNNEI. In DNA form, the CDR3 reads TGTGCCAGCAGTGAAACCCCCCAGTTTATCGGCTACGAGCAGTACTTC. This gives the protein CASSETPQFIGYEQYF. The whole variable domain, filled in from reference TRBV2 and TRBJ2-7, reads EPEVTQTPSHQVTQMGQEVILRCVPISNHLYFYWYRQILGQKVEFLVSFYNNEISEKSEIFDDQFSVERPDGSNFTLKIRSTKLEDSAMYFCASSETPQFIGYEQYFGPGTRLTVT.

The chain is built from TRBV2 and TRBJ1-5; D not resolved. This CDR3 region has 14 residues. Germline values: CDR1 SNHLY, CDR2 FYNNEI. The ends were cut back, 4 bases at V and 5 bases at J, with 12 bases in the middle. CDR3 amino acids: CASSGNGGDQPQHF. In DNA form, the CDR3 reads TGTGCCAGCAGTGGCAACGGTGGCGATCAGCCCCAGCATTTT.

About this clonotype: The CDR3 does not end in the conserved phenylalanine or tryptophan, so this is likely a read error. V gene TRBV29-1 combines with J gene TRBJ1-4; D might be TRBD1 (5 bases). The CDR3 has 13 residues. Trimming left V 4 bases short and J 5 bases short, with 11 bases between. Germline V CDR1 and CDR2: SQVTM, ANQGSEA. The CDR3 region has the DNA TGCAGCGTTGCAAGGGGCCCGAATGAAAAACTGTTTTCT. This translates into CSVARGPNEKLFS.

The chain employs TRBV20-1 and TRBJ2-7, with D unresolved. With 6 bases removed from V and 3 bases from J, the gap between germline ends came to 18 bases. Germline loops: CDR1 DFQATT, CDR2 SNEGSKA (reference sequence). The CDR3 consists of 14 residues. In DNA form, the CDR3 reads TGCAGTGCAACTCTTCGACACCAAATCTACGAGCAGTACTTC. Translating it yields CSATLRHQIYEQYF.

This clonotype showed up just a few times. The CDR3 region has the DNA TGTGCCAGCAGCTTAATTCCGGGGGACGAGCAGTACTTC. Translated, it gives CASSLIPGDEQYF. The rearrangement uses TRBV11-3 and TRBJ2-7; maybe TRBD2 (6 bases). CDR1 SGHNT and CDR2 YENEEA come from the germline V gene. V lost 2 bases to trimming and J lost 5 bases, with 10 bases between them. The CDR3 loop spans 13 amino acids.

V is TRBV7-3 and J is TRBJ2-7, with a tentative D call TRBD2 (7 bases). The CDR3 extends over 15 amino acids. The V end lost 6 bases, the J end lost 2 bases, and 17 bases lay between the germline ends. In germline, CDR1 is SGHTA, CDR2 FQGTGA. The CDR3 sequence is CASSLRGEGTYEQYF. As DNA, the CDR3 is TGTGCCAGCAGTCTTAGGGGGGAGGGAACCTACGAGCAGTACTTC.

The V and J genes are TRBV5-1 and TRBJ1-6, with D maybe TRBD1 (5 bases). CDR3 length: 14 residues. V was trimmed by 2 bases and J by 9 bases, leaving 12 bases between them. CDR1 is SGHRS and CDR2 is YFSETQ in the germline V gene. The CDR3 DNA reads TGCGCCAGCAGCTTAGGGGCAGGGTTTTCACCCCTCCACTTT. Residues: CASSLGAGFSPLHF.

Ten or more counts support this clonotype. The V and J genes are TRBV12-3 or TRBV12-4 and TRBJ1-5; no definite D call. The CDR3 spans 12 residues. V lost 6 bases and J lost 5, with 8 bases in between. CDR3 amino acids: CASSYGDQPQHF. The CDR3 DNA reads as TGTGCCAGCAGCTACGGCGATCAGCCCCAGCATTTT.

The chain recombines TRBV9 with TRBJ1-3; 8 bases are shared with TRBD1. The CDR3 is 17 residues long. Trimming at V came to 0 bases and at J to 3 bases, leaving 8 bases not matched to a gene. From germline, CDR1 is SGDLS and CDR2 YYNGEE. The CDR3 DNA reads TGTGCCAGCAGCGTAGCTACCCCAGGGGGCGGTGGAAACACCATATATTTT. This encodes CASSVATPGGGGNTIYF.

In its sample, this clonotype was seen many times. V gene TRBV5-8 combines with J gene TRBJ1-5; D call uncertain. V was shortened by 5 bases and J by 5 bases, with 8 bases between the two germline ends. CDR3 size: 12 residues. The germline V gene has CDR1 SGHTS and CDR2 YDEGEE. CDR3 amino acids: CASRGVDQPQHF. CDR3 nucleotide sequence: TGTGCCAGCAGAGGAGTAGATCAGCCCCAGCATTTT. Looking up the rest from reference TRBV5-8 and TRBJ1-5 gives the full variable domain: EAGVTQSPTHLIKTRGQQATLRCSPISGHTSVYWYQQALGLGLQFLLWYDEGEERNRGNFPPRFSGRQFPNYSSELNVNALELEDSALYLCASRGVDQPQHFGDGTRLSIL.

The chain employs TRBV20-1 and TRBJ2-7; no clear D gene. Trimming took 4 bases from V and 3 from J, leaving 10 bases between them. Germline CDR1 DFQATT, CDR2 SNEGSKA (reference sequence). The CDR3 has 12 amino acids. The CDR3 here is CSATGKDYEQYF. DNA for the CDR3: TGCAGTGCTACAGGCAAAGACTACGAGCAGTACTTC.

The chain couples TRBV20-1 to TRBJ2-3, with D perhaps TRBD1 (6 bases). V was clipped by 0 bases and J by 5 bases, with 9 bases between them. The CDR3 sequence is 13 residues long. Germline CDR1 and CDR2: DFQATT and SNEGSKA (reference sequence). The CDR3 nucleotides read TGCAGTGCTAGAGACCGCAGGGGAGATACGCAGTATTTT. Translating gives CSARDRRGDTQYF.

The CDR3 DNA reads TGTGCCAGTAGCCCCCTGGGGACAGGGCCCGATACGCAGTATTTT. As protein: CASSPLGTGPDTQYF. The chain combines TRBV19 with TRBJ2-3, with 9 bases identical to TRBD1. The CDR3 spans 15 residues. The V gene end was trimmed by 6 bases and the J gene end by 6 bases; junction bases not matched to a gene: 10. Germline CDR1 LNHDA, CDR2 SQIVND (reference sequence). Full variable domain (remainder filled in from reference TRBV19 and TRBJ2-3): DGGITQSPKYLFRKEGQNVTLSCEQNLNHDAMYWYRQDPGQGLRLIYYSQIVNDFQKGDIAEGYSVSREKKESFPLTVTSAQKNPTAFYLCASSPLGTGPDTQYFGPGTRLTVL.